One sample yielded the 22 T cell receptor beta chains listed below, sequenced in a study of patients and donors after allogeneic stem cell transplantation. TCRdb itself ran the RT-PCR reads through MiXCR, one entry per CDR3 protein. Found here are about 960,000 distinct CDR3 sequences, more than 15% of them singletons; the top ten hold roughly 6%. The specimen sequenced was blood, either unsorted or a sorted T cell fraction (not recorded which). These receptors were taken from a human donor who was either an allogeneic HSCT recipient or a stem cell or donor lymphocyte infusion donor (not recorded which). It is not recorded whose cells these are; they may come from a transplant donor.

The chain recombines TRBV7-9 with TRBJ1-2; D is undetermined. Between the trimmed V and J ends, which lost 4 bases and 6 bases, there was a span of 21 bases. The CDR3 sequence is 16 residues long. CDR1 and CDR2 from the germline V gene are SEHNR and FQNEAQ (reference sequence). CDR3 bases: TGTGCCAGCAGCTCGCCTGAATTACTGGGAGTGCATGGCTACACCTTC. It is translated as CASSSPELLGVHGYTF.

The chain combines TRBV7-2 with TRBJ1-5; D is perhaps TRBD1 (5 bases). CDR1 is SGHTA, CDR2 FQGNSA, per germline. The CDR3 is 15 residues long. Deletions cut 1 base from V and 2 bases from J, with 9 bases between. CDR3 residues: CASSLGQPGNQPQHF. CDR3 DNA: TGTGCCAGCAGCTTAGGACAGCCAGGCAATCAGCCCCAGCATTTT.

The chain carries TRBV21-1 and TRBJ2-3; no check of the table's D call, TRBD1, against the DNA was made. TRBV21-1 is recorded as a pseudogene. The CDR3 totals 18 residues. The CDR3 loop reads CASMKKGRGTGLTDTQYF. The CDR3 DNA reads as TGTGCCAGCATGAAAAAGGGCCGAGGGACAGGGTTAACAGATACGCAGTATTTT.

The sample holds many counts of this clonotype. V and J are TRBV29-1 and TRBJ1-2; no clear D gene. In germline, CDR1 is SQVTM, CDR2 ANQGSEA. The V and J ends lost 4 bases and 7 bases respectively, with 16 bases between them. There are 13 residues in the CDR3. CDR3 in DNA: TGCAGCGTTGTCGCGGATCGAATCCGTGGCTACACCTTC. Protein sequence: CSVVADRIRGYTF.

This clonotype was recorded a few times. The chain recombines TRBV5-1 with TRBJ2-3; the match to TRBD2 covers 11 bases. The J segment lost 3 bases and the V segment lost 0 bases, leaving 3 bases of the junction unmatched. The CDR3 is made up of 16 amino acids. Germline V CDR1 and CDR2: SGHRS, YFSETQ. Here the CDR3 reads CASSLASSGGTDTQYF. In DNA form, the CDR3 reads TGCGCCAGCAGCTTGGCGTCTAGCGGGGGGACAGATACGCAGTATTTT.

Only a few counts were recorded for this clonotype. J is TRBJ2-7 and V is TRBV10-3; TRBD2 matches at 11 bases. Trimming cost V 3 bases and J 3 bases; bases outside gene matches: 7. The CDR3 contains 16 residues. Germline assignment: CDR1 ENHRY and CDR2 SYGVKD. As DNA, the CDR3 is TGTGCCATCAGTGAATCTAAAACTAGCGGGAGCTACGAGCAGTACTTC. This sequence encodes CAISESKTSGSYEQYF.

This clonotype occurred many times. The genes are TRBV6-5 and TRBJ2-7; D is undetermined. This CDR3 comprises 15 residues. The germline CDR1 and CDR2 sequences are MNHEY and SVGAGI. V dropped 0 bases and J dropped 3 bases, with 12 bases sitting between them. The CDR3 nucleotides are TGTGCCAGCAGTTACTCGGCACGGGCCGACTACGAGCAGTACTTC. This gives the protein CASSYSARADYEQYF.

In DNA, the CDR3 is TGTGCCAGCAGCCACCGGGTCCTGAACACTGAAGCTTTCTTT. Protein: CASSHRVLNTEAFF. V is TRBV7-9 and J is TRBJ1-1, with no clear D. CDR3 length: 14 amino acids. V was pared by 5 bases and J by 0 bases, with 10 bases between. Germline V gene lookup returns CDR1 SEHNR and CDR2 FQNEAQ (reference sequence).

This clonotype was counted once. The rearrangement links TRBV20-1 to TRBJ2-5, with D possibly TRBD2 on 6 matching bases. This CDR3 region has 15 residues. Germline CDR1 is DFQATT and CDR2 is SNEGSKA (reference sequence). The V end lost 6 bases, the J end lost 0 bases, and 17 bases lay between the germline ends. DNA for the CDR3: TGCAGTGCCCGGGAGACGGCGGGCTACCAAGAGACCCAGTACTTC. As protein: CSARETAGYQETQYF.

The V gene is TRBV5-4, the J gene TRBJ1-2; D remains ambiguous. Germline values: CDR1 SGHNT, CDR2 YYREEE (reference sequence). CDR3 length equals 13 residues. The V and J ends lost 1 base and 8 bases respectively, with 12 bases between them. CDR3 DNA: TGTGCCAGCAGCTTGACGAGCATGGGGGGCTACACCTTC. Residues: CASSLTSMGGYTF. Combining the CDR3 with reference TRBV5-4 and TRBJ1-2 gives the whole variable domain ETGVTQSPTHLIKTRGQQVTLRCSSQSGHNTVSWYQQALGQGPQFIFQYYREEENGRGNFPPRFSGLQFPNYSSELNVNALELDDSALYLCASSLTSMGGYTFGSGTRLTVV.

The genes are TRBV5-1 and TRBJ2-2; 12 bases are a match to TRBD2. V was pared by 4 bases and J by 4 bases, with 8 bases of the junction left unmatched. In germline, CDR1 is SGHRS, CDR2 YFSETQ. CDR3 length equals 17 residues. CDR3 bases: TGCGCCAGCAGCCCGTCCCGGACTAGCGGGGTCACCGGGGAGCTGTTTTTT. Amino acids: CASSPSRTSGVTGELFF.

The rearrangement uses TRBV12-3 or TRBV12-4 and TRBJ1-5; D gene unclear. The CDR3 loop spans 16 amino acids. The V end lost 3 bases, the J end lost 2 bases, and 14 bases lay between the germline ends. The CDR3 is CASSLPYRGRNQPQHF. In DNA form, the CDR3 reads TGTGCCAGCAGTTTGCCTTATCGGGGTCGCAATCAGCCCCAGCATTTT.

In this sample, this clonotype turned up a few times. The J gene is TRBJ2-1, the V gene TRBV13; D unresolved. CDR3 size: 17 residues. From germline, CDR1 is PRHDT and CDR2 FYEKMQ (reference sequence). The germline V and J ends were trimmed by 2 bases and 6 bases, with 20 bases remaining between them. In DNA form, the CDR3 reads TGTGCCAGCAGCTTATTGAGTAAGTCCACGTTAGGCAATGAGCAGTTCTTC. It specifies CASSLLSKSTLGNEQFF.

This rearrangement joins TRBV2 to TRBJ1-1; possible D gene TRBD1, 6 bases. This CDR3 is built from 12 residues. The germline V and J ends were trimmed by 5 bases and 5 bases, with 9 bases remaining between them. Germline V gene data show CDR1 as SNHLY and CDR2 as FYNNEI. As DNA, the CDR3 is TGTGCCAGCAGTTCAGGGGTAACTGAAGCTTTCTTT. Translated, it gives CASSSGVTEAFF. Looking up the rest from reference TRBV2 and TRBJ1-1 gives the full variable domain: EPEVTQTPSHQVTQMGQEVILRCVPISNHLYFYWYRQILGQKVEFLVSFYNNEISEKSEIFDDQFSVERPDGSNFTLKIRSTKLEDSAMYFCASSSGVTEAFFGQGTRLTVV.

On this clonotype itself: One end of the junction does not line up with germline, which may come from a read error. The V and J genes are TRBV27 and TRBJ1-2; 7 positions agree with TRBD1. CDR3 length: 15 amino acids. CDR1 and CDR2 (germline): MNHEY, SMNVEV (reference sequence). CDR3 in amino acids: CASRSRGAINFGYTF. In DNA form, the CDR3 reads TGTGCCAGCAGGTCCAGGGGGGCTATTAACTTTGGCTACACCTTC.

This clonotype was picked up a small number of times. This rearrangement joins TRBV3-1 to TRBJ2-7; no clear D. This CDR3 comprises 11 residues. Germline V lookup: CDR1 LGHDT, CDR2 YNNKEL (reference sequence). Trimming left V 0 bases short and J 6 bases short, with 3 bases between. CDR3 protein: CASSQDGEQYF. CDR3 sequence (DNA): TGTGCCAGCAGCCAAGACGGCGAGCAGTACTTC.

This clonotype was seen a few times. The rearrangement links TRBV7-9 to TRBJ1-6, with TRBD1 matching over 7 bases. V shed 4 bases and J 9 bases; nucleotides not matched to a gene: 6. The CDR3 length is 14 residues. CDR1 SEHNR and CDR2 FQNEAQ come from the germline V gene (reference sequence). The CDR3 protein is CASSSTGAVSPLHF. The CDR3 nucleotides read TGTGCCAGCAGCTCAACAGGGGCGGTTTCACCCCTCCACTTT.

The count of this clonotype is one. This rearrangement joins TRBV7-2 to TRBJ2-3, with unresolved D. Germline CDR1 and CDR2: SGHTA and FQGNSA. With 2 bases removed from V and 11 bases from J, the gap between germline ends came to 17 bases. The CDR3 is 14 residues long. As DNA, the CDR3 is TGTGCCAGCAGCTTAACGGGTGTGGACCGAGGGCAGTATTTT. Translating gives CASSLTGVDRGQYF.

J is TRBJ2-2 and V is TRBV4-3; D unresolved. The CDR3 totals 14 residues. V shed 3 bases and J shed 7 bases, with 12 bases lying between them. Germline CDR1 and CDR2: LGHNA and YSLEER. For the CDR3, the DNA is TGCGCCAGCAGCCACGTTAAGGTGGTCGGGGAGCTGTTTTTT. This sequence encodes CASSHVKVVGELFF.

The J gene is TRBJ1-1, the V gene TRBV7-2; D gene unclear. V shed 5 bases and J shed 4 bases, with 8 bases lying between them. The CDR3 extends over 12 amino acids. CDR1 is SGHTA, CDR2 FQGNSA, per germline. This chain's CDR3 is CASSRQRTEAFF. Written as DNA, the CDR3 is TGTGCCAGCAGCCGCCAACGCACTGAAGCTTTCTTT. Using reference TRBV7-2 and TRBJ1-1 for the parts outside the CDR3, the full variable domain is GAGVSQSPSNKVTEKGKDVELRCDPISGHTALYWYRQSLGQGLEFLIYFQGNSAPDKSGLPSDRFSAERTGGSVSTLTIQRTQQEDSAVYLCASSRQRTEAFFGQGTRLTVV.

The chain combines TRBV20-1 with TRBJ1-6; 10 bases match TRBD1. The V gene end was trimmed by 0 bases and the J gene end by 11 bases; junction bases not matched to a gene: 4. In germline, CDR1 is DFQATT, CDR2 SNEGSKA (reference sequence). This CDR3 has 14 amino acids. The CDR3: CSARDGQGVPPLHF. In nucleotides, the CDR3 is TGCAGTGCTAGAGACGGACAGGGGGTACCACCCCTCCACTTT.

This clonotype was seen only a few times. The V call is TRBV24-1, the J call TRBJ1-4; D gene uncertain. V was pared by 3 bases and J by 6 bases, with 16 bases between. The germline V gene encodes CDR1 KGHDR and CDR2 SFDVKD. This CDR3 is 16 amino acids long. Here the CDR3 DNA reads TGTGCCACCAGTGATCGCCCTGGTGACGGCTATGAAAAACTGTTTTTT. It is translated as CATSDRPGDGYEKLFF.